What follows are 28 T cell receptor beta chains derived from one specimen sequenced in a study of blood T cell repertoires in COVID-19. Libraries were prepared by immunoSEQ multiplex PCR; TCRdb keeps only in-frame clonotypes and omits some of them. The sample yields fewer than 30,000 clones, 75% to 90% seen once. The sample taken for sequencing was peripheral blood. These receptors were obtained from a man aged 55-75 years with acute or convalescent COVID-19.

This clone was found a few times. V and J are TRBV6-2 or TRBV6-3 and TRBJ2-3; 7 positions match TRBD2. This CDR3 has 16 amino acids. The V gene's germline CDR1 is MNHEY and CDR2 SVGEGT. V shed 4 bases and J 4 bases; nucleotides not matched to a gene: 11. CDR3 DNA sequence: TGTGCCAGCAGTTCCCCTAGCGGAAGGGTCCCAGATACGCAGTATTTT. Translating it yields CASSSPSGRVPDTQYF.

The rearrangement links TRBV6-5 to TRBJ2-7; TRBD2 might be the D (6 bases). V was trimmed by 10 bases and J by 2 bases, leaving 21 bases between them. From germline, CDR1 is MNHEY and CDR2 SVGAGI. The CDR3 loop spans 15 amino acids. CDR3 region: CATVKRGGTTYEQYF. CDR3 sequence (DNA): TGTGCCACCGTCAAGAGGGGCGGGACCACCTACGAGCAGTACTTC.

This chain links TRBV2 with TRBJ1-5; perhaps TRBD1 as D (6 bases). Germline assignment: CDR1 SNHLY and CDR2 FYNNEI. The V and J ends lost 5 bases and 1 base respectively, with 21 bases between them. The length of the CDR3 is 18 residues. This CDR3 is CASSLSGQPPKSNQPQHF. In DNA, the CDR3 is TGTGCCAGCAGTCTTTCGGGACAACCCCCCAAGAGCAATCAGCCCCAGCATTTT.

This clone was seen only once. V usage is TRBV9 and J usage is TRBJ2-1; 8 bases are a match to TRBD2. The CDR3 loop spans 15 amino acids. Trimming took 2 bases from V and 2 from J; bases not matched to a gene: 3. In germline, CDR1 is SGDLS, CDR2 YYNGEE. CDR3 bases: TGTGCCAGCAGCGTCGTAGCGGGACCCTACAATGAGCAGTTCTTC. Its protein product is CASSVVAGPYNEQFF.

The genes are TRBV7-3 and TRBJ1-5, with 7 bases that match TRBD1. The CDR3 is 15 residues long. With 5 bases clipped from V and 2 bases from J, the junction kept 6 bases outside the gene matches. Germline assignment: CDR1 SGHTA and CDR2 FQGTGA. This CDR3 reads CASSPQGGGNQPQHF. The DNA of the CDR3 is TGTGCCAGCAGCCCGCAGGGGGGTGGCAATCAGCCCCAGCATTTT.

In its sample, this clone was seen once. The chain has TRBV28 and TRBJ1-5; a possible D gene is TRBD1 (6 bases). CDR3 length: 19 residues. The germline CDR1 and CDR2 sequences are MDHEN and SYDVKM. The ends were cut back, 1 base at V and 0 bases at J, with 19 bases in the middle. The CDR3 DNA reads TGTGCCAGCAGTTTATCCTCCTGGGGGCAGGGGCATAGCAATCAGCCCCAGCATTTT. Its translation is CASSLSSWGQGHSNQPQHF.

The gene calls are TRBV12-3 or TRBV12-4 and TRBJ1-1; maybe TRBD1 (6 bases). The CDR3 contains 11 residues. V lost 4 bases, J lost 11 bases, and 11 bases lay in between. This CDR3 is CASSWAGEAFF. The CDR3 DNA reads as TGTGCCAGCAGTTGGGCAGGGGAGGCTTTCTTT.

This clone showed up just once. The J gene is TRBJ1-5, the V gene TRBV28, with TRBD1 matching 8 bases. From germline, CDR1 is MDHEN and CDR2 SYDVKM. J gave up 2 bases and V 4 bases, and 7 bases lay outside the gene matches. There are 16 residues in the CDR3. CDR3: CASSSPGQGRNQPQHF. The CDR3 DNA reads as TGTGCCAGCAGTTCTCCAGGACAGGGACGCAATCAGCCCCAGCATTTT.

The rearrangement uses TRBV14 and TRBJ2-7; 8 bases are shared with TRBD1. CDR3 length equals 15 residues. V lost 1 base to trimming and J lost 3 bases; unmatched junction nucleotides: 5. Germline loops: CDR1 SGHDN, CDR2 FVKESK. The CDR3 coding sequence is TGTGCCAGCAGCCAAGGCAGGACAGGGATCTACGAGCAGTACTTC. Translated: CASSQGRTGIYEQYF.

The CDR3 DNA follows: TGTGCCAGCAGGCCAGGGGCAACTGAAGCTTTCTTT. Residues: CASRPGATEAFF. This chain links TRBV12-3 or TRBV12-4 with TRBJ1-1, with D possibly matching TRBD1 (6 bases). This CDR3 region has 12 residues. V dropped 6 bases and J dropped 5 bases, with 10 bases sitting between them.

This rearrangement joins TRBV5-1 to TRBJ2-2; 8 bases match TRBD2. J was trimmed by 2 bases and V by 0 bases; bases with no gene match: 3. The CDR3 contains 16 residues. CDR1 is SGHRS, CDR2 YFSETQ, per germline. In DNA form, the CDR3 reads TGCGCCAGCAGCTTGGGACTAGCGACTAACACCGGGGAGCTGTTTTTT. Protein: CASSLGLATNTGELFF.

This chain links TRBV5-1 with TRBJ2-1; 11 bases align to TRBD2. V shed 0 bases, J shed 5 bases, and the junction held 7 bases outside the gene matches. CDR3 length: 17 amino acids. Germline V gives CDR1 SGHRS, CDR2 YFSETQ. The CDR3 region is CASSLGLGTSGNNEQFF. The CDR3 coding sequence is TGCGCCAGCAGCTTGGGTTTAGGGACTAGCGGAAACAATGAGCAGTTCTTC.

The chain links TRBV5-1 to TRBJ2-5; 10 nucleotides match TRBD1. Germline trimming cut 4 bases from V and 4 bases from J; bases unmatched to any gene: 7. Looked up from germline, CDR1 is SGHRS and CDR2 is YFSETQ. The CDR3 is 15 residues long. The CDR3 coding sequence is TGCGCCAGCAGCCGATGGGGACAGGGGTCAGAGACCCAGTACTTC. As protein: CASSRWGQGSETQYF.

This chain joins TRBV18 and TRBJ1-5; D remains unclear. Trimming took 3 bases from V and 2 from J, leaving 11 bases between them. Germline CDR1 KGHSH, CDR2 LQKENI. CDR3 size: 15 residues. The DNA of the CDR3 is TGTGCCAGCTCACCCTCCAGTGTCGGCAATCAGCCCCAGCATTTT. Translating gives CASSPSSVGNQPQHF.

This clone has a single count. The chain has TRBV19 and TRBJ1-2; the D gene is possibly TRBD1 (5 bases). V gave up 5 bases and J gave up 1 base, with 17 bases separating them. The CDR3 contains 16 residues. Germline V gene sequence: CDR1 LNHDA, CDR2 SQIVND (reference sequence). CDR3 region: CASSGRQGPLNYGYTF. CDR3 in DNA: TGTGCCAGTAGTGGCCGGCAGGGTCCCCTTAACTATGGCTACACCTTC.

This clone was observed a single time. The V gene is TRBV11-2, the J gene TRBJ1-3; 7 bases are a match to TRBD1. With V trimmed by 5 bases and J by 1 base, 2 bases remained unmatched. CDR1 is SGHAT, CDR2 FQNNGV, per germline. The length of the CDR3 is 14 residues. The CDR3 spells CASSQGVSGNTIYF. DNA of the CDR3: TGTGCCAGCAGCCAGGGGGTGTCTGGAAACACCATATATTTT.

This chain links TRBV5-1 with TRBJ2-3; 14 bases are shared with TRBD2. V was pared by 1 base and J by 2 bases, with 3 bases of the junction left unmatched. Germline loops: CDR1 SGHRS, CDR2 YFSETQ. CDR3 length equals 17 residues. CDR3 bases: TGCGCCAGCAGCTTGAGACTAGCGGGAGGGTTCACAGATACGCAGTATTTT. This sequence encodes CASSLRLAGGFTDTQYF.

CDR3 nucleotides: TGTGCCAGCAGCCCGGACAGGGCGGGGGGCTACACCTTC. Translated: CASSPDRAGGYTF. The rearrangement links TRBV7-2 to TRBJ1-2; TRBD1 matches at 8 bases. With V trimmed by 5 bases and J by 8 bases, 7 bases remained unmatched. In germline, CDR1 is SGHTA, CDR2 FQGNSA. CDR3 length equals 13 residues.

This clone was observed a single time. This chain joins TRBV6-6 and TRBJ1-2; 7 bases match TRBD1. Trimming took 6 bases from V and 2 from J; bases not matched to a gene: 3. This CDR3 contains 13 residues. Germline CDR1 reads MNHNY; CDR2 reads SVGAGI (reference sequence). CDR3 bases: TGTGCCAGCAGCACGACAGGGAACTATGGCTACACCTTC. Translated: CASSTTGNYGYTF.

This rearrangement joins TRBV28 to TRBJ1-1; weak D call: TRBD1 (6 bases). This CDR3 comprises 17 residues. The V end was cut by 5 bases, the J end by 4 bases, with 23 bases between. CDR1 and CDR2 from the germline V gene are MDHEN and SYDVKM. The CDR3 DNA reads TGTGCCAGCAGTAACCCCGTTGGGGGCGCTTTCGGCACTGAAGCTTTCTTT. Protein: CASSNPVGGAFGTEAFF. The entire variable domain, with the rest obtained from reference TRBV28 and TRBJ1-1, is as follows: DVKVTQSSRYLVKRTGEKVFLECVQDMDHENMFWYRQDPGLGLRLIYFSYDVKMKEKGDIPEGYSVSREKKERFSLILESASTNQTSMYLCASSNPVGGAFGTEAFFGQGTRLTVV.

The gene calls are TRBV19 and TRBJ1-2, with D tentatively TRBD1 (6 bases). CDR1 is LNHDA, CDR2 SQIVND, per germline (reference sequence). V dropped 6 bases and J dropped 6 bases, with 14 bases sitting between them. CDR3 length equals 13 residues. CDR3 DNA sequence: TGTGCCAGTAGAAAGGACAGATCTCATGGCTACACCTTC. This sequence encodes CASRKDRSHGYTF.

V gene TRBV7-9 combines with J gene TRBJ1-1; D might be TRBD1 (5 bases). Per the germline V gene, CDR1 is SEHNR and CDR2 is FQNEAQ (reference sequence). This CDR3 is built from 15 residues. V lost 5 bases, J lost 0 bases, and 13 bases lay in between. The CDR3 here is CASSPQGGMNTEAFF. CDR3 nucleotide sequence: TGTGCCAGCAGCCCGCAGGGAGGGATGAACACTGAAGCTTTCTTT.

The chain couples TRBV7-3 to TRBJ2-1; TRBD2 agrees at 8 bases. The CDR3 runs to 14 residues. Germline V gene data show CDR1 as SGHTA and CDR2 as FQGTGA. V shed 4 bases, J shed 9 bases, and the junction held 8 bases outside the gene matches. CDR3 DNA sequence: TGTGCCAGCAGCTCCAGCGGGAGTAGAGGTGAGCAGTTCTTC. Protein product: CASSSSGSRGEQFF.

The V and J genes are TRBV5-1 and TRBJ2-6; a weak D match, TRBD1 (5 bases). CDR1 is SGHRS and CDR2 is YFSETQ in the germline V gene. Between the trimmed V and J ends, which lost 3 bases and 4 bases, there was a span of 14 bases. There are 16 residues in the CDR3. The CDR3 is CASSSHQGGGANVLTF. As DNA, the CDR3 is TGCGCCAGCAGCTCGCACCAGGGTGGAGGGGCCAACGTCCTGACTTTC. Using reference TRBV5-1 and TRBJ2-6 for the parts outside the CDR3, the full variable domain is KAGVTQTPRYLIKTRGQQVTLSCSPISGHRSVSWYQQTPGQGLQFLFEYFSETQRNKGNFPGRFSGRQFSNSRSEMNVSTLELGDSALYLCASSSHQGGGANVLTFGAGSRLTVL.

The chain couples TRBV28 to TRBJ2-7; TRBD2 matches at 9 bases. The V gene end was trimmed by 6 bases and the J gene end by 3 bases; junction bases not matched to a gene: 6. CDR1 and CDR2 (germline): MDHEN, SYDVKM. There are 14 residues in the CDR3. The CDR3 sequence is CASSSYSGSYEQYF. The CDR3 DNA sequence: TGTGCCAGCAGCTCATATAGCGGGAGCTACGAGCAGTACTTC.

V usage is TRBV6-5 and J usage is TRBJ1-4; TRBD1 matches 7 bases. Germline V gene data show CDR1 as MNHEY and CDR2 as SVGAGI. This CDR3 comprises 15 residues. V trimming: 7 bases; J trimming: 3 bases; junction bases outside the gene matches: 8. The CDR3 DNA reads TGTGCCAGCAAATACAGGGGAAAGTCTAATGAAAAACTGTTTTTT. It specifies CASKYRGKSNEKLFF.

The table lists this clone with a count of one. J is TRBJ1-6 and V is TRBV15, with D possibly matching TRBD1 (5 bases). The length of the CDR3 is 15 residues. Germline CDR1 reads LNHNV; CDR2 reads YYDKDF (reference sequence). Trimming pared 0 bases from V and 8 bases from J, leaving 11 bases between. The CDR3, as DNA: TGTGCCACCAGCAGAGAAAAAATAGGGGATTCACCCCTCCACTTT. This codes for CATSREKIGDSPLHF.

This clone was detected only once. The chain couples TRBV14 to TRBJ2-5; the D gene is possibly TRBD1 (6 bases). Deletions cut 4 bases from V and 7 bases from J, with 16 bases between. The germline V gene encodes CDR1 SGHDN and CDR2 FVKESK. The CDR3 sequence is 14 residues long. The CDR3 loop is CASSRAGTHLTQYF. In DNA form, the CDR3 reads TGTGCCAGCAGCCGAGCCGGGACACACTTGACCCAGTACTTC. Variable domain in full (rest from reference TRBV14 and TRBJ2-5): EAGVTQFPSHSVIEKGQTVTLRCDPISGHDNLYWYRRVMGKEIKFLLHFVKESKQDESGMPNNRFLAERTGGTYSTLKVQPAELEDSGVYFCASSRAGTHLTQYFGPGTRLLVL.